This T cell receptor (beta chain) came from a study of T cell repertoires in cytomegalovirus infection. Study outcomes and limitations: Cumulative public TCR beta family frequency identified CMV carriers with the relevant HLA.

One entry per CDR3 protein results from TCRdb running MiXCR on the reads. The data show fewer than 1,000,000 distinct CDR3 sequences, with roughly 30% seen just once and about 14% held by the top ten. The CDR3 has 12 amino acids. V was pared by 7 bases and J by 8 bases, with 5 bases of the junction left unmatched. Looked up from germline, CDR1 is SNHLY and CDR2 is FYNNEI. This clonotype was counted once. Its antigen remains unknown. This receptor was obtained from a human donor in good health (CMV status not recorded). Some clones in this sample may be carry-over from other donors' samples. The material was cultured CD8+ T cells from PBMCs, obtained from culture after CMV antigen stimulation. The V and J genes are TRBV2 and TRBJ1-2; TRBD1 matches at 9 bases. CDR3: CASTQGTGGYTF. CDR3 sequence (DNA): TGTGCCAGCACCCAGGGGACAGGGGGCTACACCTTC.